The present T cell receptor beta chain was sequenced within a study of T cells in women clearing cervical HPV infection. The overall study: Case blood drawn at lesion detection; control blood after infection cleared.

Concerning this clone itself: The read stops 3 residues short of the end of the CDR3; the missing end is completed from the germline J gene.

Assay: immunoSEQ multiplex PCR; the TCRdb copy retains only in-frame clones and omits some. This sample carries under 45,000 clones, with approximately 5.5% going to the ten biggest clones. Trimming pared 5 bases from V and 1 base from J, leaving 11 bases between. Per germline, CDR1 SEHNR and CDR2 FQNEAQ (reference sequence). The CDR3 contains 14 residues. The source of this sequence is a woman aged 18 to 75 with a cervical HPV16 infection that either progressed to CIN3+ or cleared (not recorded which). The sample comprised blood buffy coat. V usage is TRBV7-9 and J usage is TRBJ2-5; D not certain. CDR3 protein: CASSPPTFQETQYF. The CDR3 bases that were read are TGTGCCAGCAGCCCCCCTACCTTCCAAGAGACC.